The entry below gives a single T cell receptor (beta chain) sequence along with its context. Its specificity is not known. This sample is part of a study of post-analysis software for immune sequencing data. General study results and limits: A few TRBV segments occurring more often in patients than controls included TRBV5-6, TRBV5-1 and TRBV20-1.

cDNA libraries of TCR beta carried unique molecular identifiers. TCRdb fed the PCR reads into MiXCR, producing one record per CDR3 protein. The sample yields approximately 400,000 distinct CDR3 sequences, less than 40% seen once. CDR3 size: 15 residues. Trimming left V 1 base short and J 0 bases short, with 9 bases between. The germline V gene has CDR1 SEHNR and CDR2 FQNEAQ (reference sequence). Sequences were obtained from blood. The clonotype was recovered from a girl aged 5-17 years with multiple sclerosis. This chain uses TRBV7-9 with TRBJ1-1; no clear D gene. The CDR3 nucleotides are TGTGCCAGCAGCTTAGGGGATAGGTTGAACACTGAAGCTTTCTTT. Protein product: CASSLGDRLNTEAFF.